A selection of T cell receptor beta chains follows, all from one sample in a study of shared clonotypes between healthy human individuals. Measured with immunoSEQ multiplex PCR; TCRdb has only the in-frame clones, and not every one. Counted here are around 990,000 clones, around three quarters occurring once; the ten biggest clones make up more than 0.85%. The source material was memory CD4+ T cells from PBMCs. All receptors come from a man younger than 35 in good health. Some clones in this sample may be carry-over from other donors' samples. The CDR3 runs from the conserved cysteine through the conserved F or W. The D gene is left open where the match is weak. A row's size may be missing; if present it is once, few, many or a size class.

size	J	V	D	DNA	CDR3
NA	TRBJ2-7	TRBV11-3	NA	TGTGCCAGCTCTCGAGGCATCTCCTACGAGCAGTACTTC	CASSRGISYEQYF
NA	TRBJ1-3	TRBV11-2	NA	TGTGCCAGCAGCTTAGACGGGGGGGGAAACACCATATATTTT	CASSLDGGGNTIYF
NA	TRBJ2-2	TRBV9	NA	TGTGCCAGCAGCCCCAGGGGAGGAAACACCGGGGAGCTGTTTTTT	CASSPRGGNTGELFF
NA	TRBJ2-7	TRBV29-1	TRBD1	TGCAGCGCCCGGGACAGAGTCTACGAGCAGTACTTC	CSARDRVYEQYF
NA	TRBJ2-7	TRBV18	TRBD2	TGTGCCAGCTCAGGGAGCGGGAAGGACTCCGAGCAGTACTTC	CASSGSGKDSEQYF
NA	TRBJ2-1	TRBV5-1	TRBD2	TGCGCCAGCAGCTTAGGACTAGCGGGAGGCAATGAGCAGTTCTTC	CASSLGLAGGNEQFF
NA	TRBJ2-5	TRBV28	NA	TGTGCCAGCAGTAGTCCGGGCCAGGCTGCGACCCAGTACTTC	CASSSPGQAATQYF
NA	TRBJ1-3	TRBV18	NA	TGTGCCAGCTCACCCCGTAGTAGTGGAAACTCTGGAAACACCATATATTTT	CASSPRSSGNSGNTIYF
NA	TRBJ2-7	TRBV18	NA	TGTGCCAGCTCACCACCGACAGTCCCCGAGCAGTACTTC	CASSPPTVPEQYF
NA	TRBJ2-6	TRBV11-2	NA	TGTGCCAGCAGCCATTTTGGGCAGGGAGCAACTGGGGCCAACGTCCTGACTTTC	CASSHFGQGATGANVLTF
NA	TRBJ2-3	TRBV10-2	NA	TGCGCCAGCAGCTACGCGATCACAGATACGCAGTATTTT	CASSYAITDTQYF
NA	TRBJ1-2	TRBV18	TRBD1	TGTGCCAGCTCACAGGGACAGGGAGTGGTAAACTATGGCTACACCTTC	CASSQGQGVVNYGYTF
NA	TRBJ2-1	TRBV7-2	NA	TGTGCCAGCAGCCCGACTAGCTACAATGAGCAGTTCTTC	CASSPTSYNEQFF
NA	TRBJ2-1	TRBV4-1	NA	TGCGCCAGCAGCCAAGTGTTTGGGGGCGCCAGCAATGAGCAGTTCTTC	CASSQVFGGASNEQFF
NA	TRBJ1-2	TRBV7-9	TRBD1	TGTGCCAGCAGCTTAGGACAGGGAATGTATGGCTACACCTTC	CASSLGQGMYGYTF
NA	TRBJ2-1	TRBV7-2	NA	TGTGCCAGCAGCTTAGGGCGGTACAATGAGCAGTTCTTC	CASSLGRYNEQFF
NA	TRBJ2-1	TRBV2	NA	TGTGCCAGCAGTGAAGATCGGCAGGGGGAGGGTGAGCAGTTCTTC	CASSEDRQGEGEQFF
NA	TRBJ1-4	TRBV4-1	TRBD1	TGCGCCAGCAGCCAAGGGACAGGGATGACTAATGAAAAACTGTTTTTT	CASSQGTGMTNEKLFF
NA	TRBJ2-3	TRBV2	TRBD1	TGTGCCAGCAGTTCCTACGGACAGGGGGCCGATACGCAGTATTTT	CASSSYGQGADTQYF
once	TRBJ2-1	TRBV7-2	TRBD2	TGTGCCAGCTCTCTAGCGGGAGGGCCAGTTGAGCAGTTCTTC	CASSLAGGPVEQFF
NA	TRBJ2-7	TRBV5-1	NA	TGCGCCAGCAGCTTGGCGGTCGGAAACTACGAGCAGTACTTC	CASSLAVGNYEQYF
NA	TRBJ2-3	TRBV7-2	TRBD2	TGTGCCAGCAGCTTAAGTGTTCTAGCGGGAGCCTATACGCAGTATTTT	CASSLSVLAGAYTQYF
NA	TRBJ1-5	TRBV6-1	NA	TGTGCCAGCAGTGGGCAGACAGGCAACAATCAGCCCCAGCATTTT	CASSGQTGNNQPQHF
NA	TRBJ2-5	TRBV18	TRBD1	TGTGCCAGCTCACCGCAGACAGGGGGCGCCGAGACCCAGTACTTC	CASSPQTGGAETQYF
few	TRBJ1-4	TRBV6-5	TRBD1	TGTGCCAGCACCTCCGGGACAGGGCGCGAAAAACTGTTTTTT	CASTSGTGREKLFF
NA	TRBJ2-7	TRBV29-1	TRBD2	TGCAGCGTTGTGGGACTAGCGGGGACCTACGAGCAGTACTTC	CSVVGLAGTYEQYF
NA	TRBJ2-2	TRBV5-6	TRBD2	TGTGCCAGCAGCTTGGCCGGGACTAGGACCGGGGATCTGTTTTTT	CASSLAGTRTGDLFF
NA	TRBJ2-1	TRBV20-1	NA	TGCAGTGCTCGGGCCCGGGAGCAGTTCTTC	CSARAREQFF
many	TRBJ2-3	TRBV27	NA	TGTGCCAGCAGTTCCACCATCAGGGCGACAGATACGCAGTATTTT	CASSSTIRATDTQYF
NA	TRBJ1-1	TRBV18	NA	TGTGCCAGCTCGCGATCATGGGACACTGAAGCTTTCTTT	CASSRSWDTEAFF
NA	TRBJ1-5	TRBV18	NA	TGTGCCAGCTCACCACTGGGTGGCAATCAGCCCCAGCATTTT	CASSPLGGNQPQHF
NA	TRBJ2-3	TRBV2	TRBD1	TGTGCCAGCAGTGCTCAGGGGGTGGATACGCAGTATTTT	CASSAQGVDTQYF
once	TRBJ1-2	TRBV28	TRBD1	TGTGCCAGCACCCTAAGGACAGGGATCTATGGCTACACCTTC	CASTLRTGIYGYTF